The present T cell receptor beta chain was sequenced within a study of shared T cell receptors in the human thymus. The repertoire was sequenced with immunoSEQ multiplex PCR; TCRdb's copy has only in-frame clones and lacks some. Of more than 300,000 clones listed, around 93% are singletons. Germline lookup yields CDR1 SGHDT and CDR2 YYEEEE. There are 19 residues in the CDR3. The V gene end was trimmed by 0 bases and the J gene end by 2 bases; junction bases not matched to a gene: 12. The genes are TRBV5-6 and TRBJ2-1; 9 bases fit TRBD2. Material for sequencing was thymocytes. This receptor was identified in a human donor. CDR3 sequence reads: CASSLESLVREGTYNEQFF. The CDR3 DNA reads as TGTGCCAGCAGCTTGGAAAGTTTAGTGCGGGAGGGAACCTACAATGAGCAGTTCTTC. Using reference TRBV5-6 and TRBJ2-1 for the parts outside the CDR3, the full variable domain is DAGVTQSPTHLIKTRGQQVTLRCSPKSGHDTVSWYQQALGQGPQFIFQYYEEEERQRGNFPDRFSGHQFPNYSSELNVNALLLGDSALYLCASSLESLVREGTYNEQFFGPGTRLTVL.